This T cell receptor beta chain is drawn from a study of shared clonotypes between healthy human individuals (dated by TCRdb to about 2020). For the wider study: A few men and a couple of women, aged 18 to 49 years, made up the cohort. Libraries were prepared and TCR repertoires were sequenced by different laboratories using diverse techniques, in order to increase sequencing depth and limit assay-specific biases. The study deeply sequenced blood TCR repertoires of about 5 healthy adults to estimate repertoire size and the extent of clonotype sharing between individuals. Between about 0.9 and 8.9 billion PBMCs per donor were obtained by leukapheresis. For each donor, three plates each were used for CD4 naive and CD4 memory, two plates were used for CD8 naive, and one plate was used for CD8 memory. Study-wide findings and limitations: Rarefaction of sorted-subset datasets indicated incomplete sequencing despite the large sequencing depth. Only blood was sampled, and tissue TCR repertoires likely differ from those in blood. Based on pairwise subsampling, the degree of clonotype sharing among donors was expected to be affected by sequencing depth. The genetic and exposure-history diversity represented was limited by the small number of donors. Across four donors, approximately 5% of naive CD4, around 3.3% of naive CD8, approximately 2.5% of memory CD4, and 0.3% to 0.45% of memory CD8 clonotypes were shared. Naive subsets generally had larger estimated clonotype richness than memory subsets. Higher generation probabilities were observed for clonotypes shared by all four sorted-subset donors than for non-shared clonotypes.

This clone was recorded once. Its antigen remains unidentified. Per-nucleotide qualities are absent, and no much larger clonotype sits a single base away. Using the deep immunoSEQ assay, TCR CDR3 regions were amplified from genomic DNA by multiplex PCR. For each cell subset, the extracted genomic DNA was distributed evenly across all wells of several immunoSEQ 96-well plates, and each plate served as one replicate. Each replicate PCR for sorted subsets received around 210 ng genomic DNA, equal to about 30,000 T cell genomes. Purified libraries were measured with a Qubit 3.0 fluorometer, size-checked on a Bioanalyzer 2100, and measured again with the KAPA Library Quantification kit. Each immunoSEQ 96-well plate was sequenced on its own single-read 150-cycle Illumina NextSeq 550 flow cell. From the authors' description of their analysis: Because the immunoSEQ output included only junctional sequences and no quality scores, the filtering could not be the same as the filtering used for full-length reads. To assign V/J genes and CDR3, sequences were annotated using PyIR, a Python wrapper for IgBLAST v1.9, with IMGT germline references. Any read was removed if the V/J assignment was weak (E-value above 1e-6), the CDR3 was missing, or the read contained stop codons, out-of-frame junctions, or ambiguous translated residues. V3J clonotypes were defined as sequences sharing an identical inferred V gene, J gene, and CDR3 amino acid sequence. Percentage overlap between repertoires was calculated by dividing the number of shared unique clonotypes by the size of the smaller repertoire. Richness of each repertoire was evaluated using RTK rarefaction, the Chao1 estimator, and Recon v2.1 estimates of unobserved clonotypes. Generation probabilities were computed with OLGA for all TCRbeta clonotypes obtained by the gDNA method from several donors. Imported from immuneACCESS, the table was reduced by TCRdb to in-frame sequences with V and J called. These copies leave out some clones; in studies compared against another copy, an unresolved V gene accounts for under half, and the cause of the remainder is not known. V, J and clone size derive from that table, while D and trimming were established from the DNA sequence. In all, the sample holds about 680,000 clones, and less than 80% of those were seen once. In total, the top ten clones hold 1.8% of the sample.

CDR1 is given as SGHTA and CDR2 as FQGNSA, both from the germline V gene. The CDR3 runs 16 amino acids, cysteine and phenylalanine included. Only the CDR3 DNA is retained, 48 bases long and in frame from the first base. Here V drops 3 bases and J drops 1 base, and the junction holds 3 bases not matched to any gene. Donors were healthy HIV-negative adults with no recently reported acute infections or vaccinations. Every donor was a Caucasian adult living in Nashville, Tennessee, USA. CD4+ T cells were enriched through magnetic negative selection, after which naive cells were positively selected on CD45RA and the remaining negative fraction served as the memory subset. After blood collection by leukapheresis, PBMCs were isolated using Ficoll-Histopaque density gradient centrifugation and then cryopreserved in the vapor phase of liquid nitrogen. Analytical flow cytometry was used to check the purity and quantity of every magnetically sorted T cell population. Genomic DNA was isolated from each sorted fraction and quantified by UV absorbance on a Nanodrop 2000c.

The chain is encoded by TRBV7-2 joined to TRBJ2-2; TRBD2 fits 9 bases in the junction. Sequenced: memory CD4+ T cells sorted from blood. Reading the label with the study, this specimen's cell subset or site is: CD45RA-negative fraction. This TCR was recovered from a woman aged 25-40 years in good health. The CDR3 sequence is CASSFPSGMNTGELFF. The DNA sequence is given as TGTGCCAGCAGCTTTCCTAGCGGGATGAACACCGGGGAGCTGTTTTTT.